The 3 T cell receptor beta chains below all came from one sample that was sequenced in a study of blood T cell repertoires in COVID-19. The protocol was immunoSEQ multiplex PCR, while the TCRdb copy is restricted to in-frame clones and leaves out a portion. The sample carries approximately 100,000 clones, approximately 86% recorded once. The sample was peripheral blood. These receptors originate from a man aged 50 or older with acute or convalescent COVID-19.

The gene calls are TRBV5-1 and TRBJ1-2; 10 bases line up with TRBD1. Trimming took 8 bases from V and 6 from J; bases not matched to a gene: 10. Germline CDR1 is SGHRS and CDR2 is YFSETQ. The CDR3 covers 14 residues. In DNA form, the CDR3 reads TGCGCCAGTAGGCCGGGTGACAGGGGGCATGGCTACACCTTC. Protein sequence: CASRPGDRGHGYTF.

This clone was observed a single time. This chain connects TRBV5-1 to TRBJ2-3, with D possibly being TRBD2 (6 bases). V was clipped by 0 bases and J by 2 bases, with 13 bases between them. CDR3 size: 16 residues. Germline assignment: CDR1 SGHRS and CDR2 YFSETQ. The CDR3 region is CASSLAQGGDTDTQYF. DNA for the CDR3: TGCGCCAGCAGCTTGGCCCAAGGAGGGGACACAGATACGCAGTATTTT.

The gene calls are TRBV30 and TRBJ2-7, with 9 bases lining up with TRBD1. Germline values: CDR1 GTSNPN, CDR2 SVGIG (reference sequence). CDR3 length equals 15 residues. V was clipped by 2 bases and J by 2 bases; unmatched bases: 7. CDR3 nucleotide sequence: TGTGCCTGGAGTCTAGCGACAGGGGGGACCTACGAGCAGTACTTC. Translated: CAWSLATGGTYEQYF.